The 25 T cell receptor beta chains below come from one sample, sequenced in a study of shared clonotypes between healthy human individuals. Using immunoSEQ multiplex PCR, the repertoire was profiled, and TCRdb retains in-frame clones only, with some absent. The data contain nearly 1,000,000 clones, 60% to 85% of them seen just once; the ten biggest clones take up over 1.3%. Sequencing was performed on memory CD4+ T cells sorted from blood. Subset given: CD45RA-negative fraction. Source of these receptors: a man aged 18 to 30 in good health.

This clone showed up just a few times. This chain joins TRBV5-1 and TRBJ1-4, with a weak D call TRBD1 (6 bases). CDR3 length: 16 residues. V lost 3 bases, J lost 0 bases, and 12 bases lay in between. CDR1 and CDR2 from the germline V gene are SGHRS and YFSETQ. This CDR3 reads CASSYTGTATNEKLFF. The DNA for the CDR3 is TGCGCCAGCAGCTATACAGGGACTGCAACTAATGAAAAACTGTTTTTT.

V usage is TRBV12-5 and J usage is TRBJ2-6, with a weak D call TRBD1 (6 bases). Germline V gene data show CDR1 as LGHNT and CDR2 as FRNRAP. CDR3 length: 19 amino acids. The V end was cut by 5 bases, the J end by 2 bases, with 22 bases between. The CDR3 DNA follows: TGTGCTAGTGGTCTGTACAGCCCCAGGACAGATGCTGGGGCCAACGTCCTGACTTTC. It is translated as CASGLYSPRTDAGANVLTF.

This chain uses TRBV5-1 with TRBJ1-6; D ambiguous. Trimming took 4 bases from V and 6 from J, leaving 8 bases between them. Germline CDR1 reads SGHRS; CDR2 reads YFSETQ. The CDR3 consists of 13 residues. The CDR3, as DNA: TGCGCCAGCAGCCCCTATCTTAATTCACCCCTCCACTTT. It encodes CASSPYLNSPLHF.

Remarks on this clone: At the DNA level, this CDR3 is encoded by other sequences in the same sample as well. The chain joins TRBV18 to TRBJ2-3; D remains ambiguous. This CDR3 is 10 amino acids long. Germline values: CDR1 KGHSH, CDR2 LQKENI. V was pared by 5 bases and J by 4 bases, with 1 base between. The CDR3 DNA sequence: TGTGCCAGCTCAGCAGATACGCAGTATTTT. Its translation: CASSADTQYF.

The chain links TRBV7-9 to TRBJ2-3; no clear D. Looked up from germline, CDR1 is SEHNR and CDR2 is FQNEAQ (reference sequence). The CDR3 is 16 amino acids. The germline V and J ends were trimmed by 4 bases and 6 bases, with 20 bases remaining between them. The CDR3 is CASSSPSVLPMDTQYF. CDR3 coding DNA: TGTGCCAGCAGCTCACCCTCGGTCCTCCCCATGGATACGCAGTATTTT.

The rearrangement joins TRBV11-2 to TRBJ1-2, with 7 bases that match TRBD1. V lost 1 base and J lost 1; bases outside the gene matches: 3. The CDR3 consists of 15 residues. Germline assignment: CDR1 SGHAT and CDR2 FQNNGV. The CDR3 reads CASSLGTGVNYGYTF. Here the CDR3 DNA reads TGTGCCAGCAGCTTAGGGACAGGCGTTAACTATGGCTACACCTTC.

V gene TRBV6-1 combines with J gene TRBJ1-6, with TRBD1 matching 8 bases. This CDR3 has 15 amino acids. After removal of 5 bases from V and 2 bases from J, the junction contained 2 bases not matched to a gene. Looked up from germline, CDR1 is MNHNS and CDR2 is SASEGT. Here the CDR3 DNA reads TGTGCCAGCAGTACGGGACAGGCCTATAATTCACCCCTCCACTTT. This sequence encodes CASSTGQAYNSPLHF.

The gene calls are TRBV7-9 and TRBJ2-1, with TRBD2 matching 7 bases. V lost 5 bases to trimming and J lost 8 bases; unmatched junction nucleotides: 15. The CDR3 loop spans 16 amino acids. Germline values: CDR1 SEHNR, CDR2 FQNEAQ (reference sequence). Written as DNA, the CDR3 is TGTGCCAGCAGCCCACAGCCTAGACTAGCCCCCCATGAGCAGTTCTTC. Amino acids: CASSPQPRLAPHEQFF.

The count of this clone is one. The gene calls are TRBV10-3 and TRBJ2-7; 9 bases map to TRBD2. Unmatched junction bases numbered 8, after V lost 7 bases and J lost 4 bases. The CDR3 runs 14 residues. Germline assignment: CDR1 ENHRY and CDR2 SYGVKD. The CDR3 region has the DNA TGTGCCATCACCCAGGCTAGCGGGACATACGAGCAGTACTTC. Amino acids: CAITQASGTYEQYF.

V gene TRBV6-1 combines with J gene TRBJ1-1; TRBD1 agrees at 10 bases. The germline CDR1 and CDR2 sequences are MNHNS and SASEGT. The CDR3 totals 13 residues. V was pared by 6 bases and J by 11 bases, with 9 bases of the junction left unmatched. This CDR3 reads CASSSGQGMLAFF. The CDR3 bases are TGTGCCAGCAGCTCGGGACAGGGGATGTTGGCTTTCTTT.

The CDR3 reads CASTAGGRGNQPQHF. In DNA form, the CDR3 reads TGTGCCAGCACCGCAGGGGGCAGGGGCAATCAGCCCCAGCATTTT. This rearrangement joins TRBV7-2 to TRBJ1-5; 8 bases match TRBD1. CDR1 SGHTA and CDR2 FQGNSA come from the germline V gene. J was trimmed by 2 bases and V by 7 bases; bases with no gene match: 7. The CDR3 covers 15 residues.

This chain links TRBV14 with TRBJ1-1, with 7 bases identical to TRBD1. The junction had 5 bases not matched to a gene; V was cut back by 0 bases and J by 1 base. Per germline, CDR1 SGHDN and CDR2 FVKESK. The CDR3 is 16 residues long. DNA of the CDR3: TGTGCCAGCAGCCAAGATAAGGGGGCTAAGAACACTGAAGCTTTCTTT. Protein sequence: CASSQDKGAKNTEAFF.

On this clone: This may be a read error, as it is one base from a much larger clone. The sample has other DNA sequences that encode this CDR3 too. This rearrangement joins TRBV30 to TRBJ1-5; D might be TRBD1 (6 bases). From germline, CDR1 is GTSNPN and CDR2 SVGIG (reference sequence). The CDR3 extends over 14 amino acids. V shed 0 bases and J shed 0 bases, with 6 bases lying between them. This CDR3 reads CAWSVGGSNQPQHF. CDR3 nucleotide sequence: TGTGCCTGGAGTGTAGGGGGTAGCAATCAGCCCCAGCATTTT. Looking up the rest from reference TRBV30 and TRBJ1-5 gives the full variable domain: SQTIHQWPATLVQPVGSPLSLECTVEGTSNPNLYWYRQAAGRGLQLLFYSVGIGQISSEVPQNLSASRPQDRQFILSSKKLLLSDSGFYLCAWSVGGSNQPQHFGDGTRLSIL.

The chain recombines TRBV7-9 with TRBJ1-2, with D perhaps TRBD1 (6 bases). Germline CDR1 reads SEHNR; CDR2 reads FQNEAQ (reference sequence). V was trimmed by 5 bases and J by 4 bases, leaving 11 bases between them. This CDR3 has 13 residues. CDR3: CASSVGGFYGYTF. The DNA for the CDR3 is TGTGCCAGCAGCGTCGGGGGCTTCTATGGCTACACCTTC.

As regards this clone: The sample contains more than one DNA sequence encoding this CDR3. The chain couples TRBV19 to TRBJ2-2; D gene unclear. Trimming left V 3 bases short and J 1 base short, with 3 bases between. This CDR3 spans 13 amino acids. CDR1 and CDR2 from the germline V gene are LNHDA and SQIVND (reference sequence). The CDR3 DNA sequence: TGTGCCAGTAGTATCTTGAACACCGGGGAGCTGTTTTTT. This gives the protein CASSILNTGELFF.

This clone was recorded a few times. This chain connects TRBV29-1 to TRBJ2-7, with TRBD2 matching 7 bases. V was clipped by 4 bases and J by 5 bases; unmatched bases: 5. Germline assignment: CDR1 SQVTM and CDR2 ANQGSEA. The length of the CDR3 is 12 residues. CDR3: CSVGEGRHEQYF. CDR3 coding DNA: TGCAGCGTTGGGGAGGGCAGGCACGAGCAGTACTTC.

This clone appeared a few times. The chain is built from TRBV2 and TRBJ1-2; D unresolved. Germline V gene sequence: CDR1 SNHLY, CDR2 FYNNEI. Trimming cost V 0 bases and J 4 bases, with 12 bases left between them. The CDR3 totals 15 residues. In DNA form, the CDR3 reads TGTGCCAGCAGTGAAGCGCGAAGGAATGCCTATGGCTACACCTTC. It encodes CASSEARRNAYGYTF.

The V and J genes are TRBV28 and TRBJ2-3; D might be TRBD1 (6 bases). There are 15 residues in the CDR3. The germline V gene has CDR1 MDHEN and CDR2 SYDVKM. Trimming shortened V by 1 base and J by 4 bases, and 12 bases separated the two germline ends. The CDR3 coding sequence is TGTGCCAGCAGTTTATATAGGGCAGGGGCAGATACGCAGTATTTT. Protein: CASSLYRAGADTQYF.

The chain is built from TRBV30 and TRBJ1-2; D is perhaps TRBD1 (5 bases). The germline V gene encodes CDR1 GTSNPN and CDR2 SVGIG (reference sequence). V shed 1 base and J shed 8 bases, with 14 bases lying between them. The CDR3 sequence is 13 residues long. In DNA form, the CDR3 reads TGTGCCTGGAGTGAAACCGGGACTCAAGGCTACACCTTC. Protein product: CAWSETGTQGYTF. The complete variable domain, with remaining parts taken from reference TRBV30 and TRBJ1-2, reads SQTIHQWPATLVQPVGSPLSLECTVEGTSNPNLYWYRQAAGRGLQLLFYSVGIGQISSEVPQNLSASRPQDRQFILSSKKLLLSDSGFYLCAWSETGTQGYTFGSGTRLTVV.

The chain carries TRBV9 and TRBJ2-7; D is possibly TRBD1 or TRBD2 (5 bases each). There are 13 residues in the CDR3. The V end was cut by 3 bases, the J end by 8 bases, with 15 bases between. CDR1 and CDR2 from the germline V gene are SGDLS and YYNGEE. CDR3 sequence: CASSEGPTLQQYF. The CDR3 DNA is TGTGCCAGCAGCGAGGGACCGACCCTACAGCAGTACTTC. Full variable domain (rest looked up from reference TRBV9 and TRBJ2-7): DSGVTQTPKHLITATGQRVTLRCSPRSGDLSVYWYQQSLDQGLQFLIQYYNGEERAKGNILERFSAQQFPDLHSELNLSSLELGDSALYFCASSEGPTLQQYFGPGTRLTVT.

The sample holds a few counts of this clone. The rearrangement joins TRBV5-1 to TRBJ2-2; 8 nucleotides agree with TRBD2. V gave up 0 bases and J gave up 0 bases; unmatched junction bases: 1. Looked up from germline, CDR1 is SGHRS and CDR2 is YFSETQ. The CDR3 is 16 residues long. CDR3 sequence (DNA): TGCGCCAGCAGCTTGGAACTAGCGGCGAACACCGGGGAGCTGTTTTTT. This codes for CASSLELAANTGELFF.

The gene calls are TRBV11-2 and TRBJ2-5; D unclear. The CDR3 runs 15 residues. In germline, CDR1 is SGHAT, CDR2 FQNNGV. Between the trimmed V and J ends, which lost 5 bases and 0 bases, there was a span of 13 bases. CDR3 protein: CASSEKGWDQETQYF. The CDR3 bases are TGTGCCAGCAGCGAAAAGGGCTGGGACCAAGAGACCCAGTACTTC.

Only one count was recorded for this clone. A far more abundant clone sits one base away, making this likely a read error. Other DNA sequences from this sample encode an identical CDR3 as well. The gene calls are TRBV20-1 and TRBJ2-1, with 7 positions matching TRBD1. J was trimmed by 9 bases and V by 2 bases; bases with no gene match: 1. This CDR3 comprises 11 residues. CDR1 is DFQATT, CDR2 SNEGSKA, per germline (reference sequence). The CDR3 DNA follows: TGCAGTGCTAGAACAGGGGCTGAGCAGTTCTTC. Amino acid sequence: CSARTGAEQFF.

This chain connects TRBV2 to TRBJ2-6; D possibly corresponds to TRBD1 (6 bases). Trimming took 4 bases from V and 4 from J, leaving 17 bases between them. The germline CDR1 and CDR2 sequences are SNHLY and FYNNEI. The CDR3 has 17 amino acids. The CDR3 region has the DNA TGTGCCAGCAGTGTAGGGGGACGGGGCGTAGGGGCCAACGTCCTGACTTTC. As protein: CASSVGGRGVGANVLTF.

This rearrangement joins TRBV9 to TRBJ1-3; no definite D call. The CDR3 is made up of 16 amino acids. V was shortened by 3 bases and J by 3 bases, with 16 bases between the two germline ends. Germline loops: CDR1 SGDLS, CDR2 YYNGEE. The CDR3 here is CASSAREVRVGNTIYF. CDR3 DNA: TGTGCCAGCAGCGCCCGAGAGGTTAGGGTTGGAAACACCATATATTTT.